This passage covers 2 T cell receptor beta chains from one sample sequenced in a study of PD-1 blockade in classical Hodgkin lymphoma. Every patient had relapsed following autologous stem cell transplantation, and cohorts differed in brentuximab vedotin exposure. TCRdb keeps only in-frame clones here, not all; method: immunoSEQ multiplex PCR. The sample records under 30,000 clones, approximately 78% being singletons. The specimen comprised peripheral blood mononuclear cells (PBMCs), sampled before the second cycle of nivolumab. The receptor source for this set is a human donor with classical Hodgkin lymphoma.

The CDR3 region has the DNA TGTGCCAGCAGCCACCCCGTGACAGGGGTCTATCAGCCCCAGCATTTT. Translated: CASSHPVTGVYQPQHF. V usage is TRBV16 and J usage is TRBJ1-5; 8 bases map to TRBD1. V dropped 3 bases and J dropped 5; count of bases not matched to a gene: 9. CDR1 is KGHSY and CDR2 is FQNENV in the germline V gene. The CDR3 extends over 16 amino acids.

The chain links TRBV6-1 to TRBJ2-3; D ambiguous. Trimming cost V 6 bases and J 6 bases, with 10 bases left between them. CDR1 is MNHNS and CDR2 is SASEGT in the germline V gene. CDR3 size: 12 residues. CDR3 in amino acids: CASRLAGDTQYF. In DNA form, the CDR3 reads TGTGCCAGCAGACTCGCTGGGGATACGCAGTATTTT.